This TCR beta chain appears in the sequencing data of a study of T cells in Graves' hyperthyroidism and ophthalmopathy. Study observations and caveats: Blood shared most expanded thyroid clonotypes above 0.001.

At least ten counts were recorded for this clonotype. Its target is not known. Germline V CDR1 and CDR2: SNHLY, FYNNEI. Trimming pared 0 bases from V and 5 bases from J, leaving 13 bases between. The CDR3 runs to 15 residues. There were TCR beta CDR3 regions amplified from RNA transcripts. Carried out on the TCR CDR3, a first-round RT-PCR used the HTBI primer set. TCRdb re-called the multiplex PCR reads through MiXCR, storing one row per CDR3 protein. The repertoire has 300,000 to 400,000 distinct CDR3 sequences, about 18% of them found once; the top ten carry about 49%. This clonotype originated in a woman aged 45 to 65 with Graves' hyperthyroidism. V and J are TRBV2 and TRBJ1-2, with D possibly TRBD1 on 5 matching bases. Input material: blood. CDR3 in amino acids: CASSEAIRVGYGYTF. In DNA, the CDR3 is TGTGCCAGCAGTGAAGCTATCAGGGTCGGTTATGGCTACACCTTC.